This passage covers 21 T cell receptor beta chains from one sample sequenced in a study of CD8+ T cells in alopecia areata. Treatment in this sample: oral pan-JAK inhibitor, 5-10 mg twice daily. It was cDNA, reverse transcribed from extracted RNA, that served as the sequencing template. The protocol was immunoSEQ multiplex PCR, while the TCRdb copy is restricted to in-frame clones and leaves out a portion. The repertoire holds 90,000 or so clones, with 44% as singletons. The sample in question was CD8+ T cells sorted from blood, obtained at week 24, from a patient treated with tofacitinib. These receptors all stem from a human donor with alopecia areata.

This clone was recorded many times. The V call is TRBV27, the J call TRBJ2-5; 10 bases align to TRBD1. This CDR3 has 15 amino acids. The trim removed 6 bases at V and 5 bases at J, leaving 9 bases unmatched. Germline-derived CDR1 and CDR2 are MNHEY and SMNVEV (reference sequence). The CDR3 DNA reads as TGTGCCAGCAGAATCTCGACAGGGGGCTGGGAGACCCAGTACTTC. The encoded protein is CASRISTGGWETQYF.

The rearrangement joins TRBV4-1 to TRBJ2-7; 7 positions match TRBD1. Germline CDR1 is MGHRA and CDR2 is YSYEKL. J was trimmed by 3 bases and V by 4 bases; bases with no gene match: 6. The CDR3 loop spans 14 amino acids. The CDR3 DNA sequence: TGCGCCAGCAGCCCGCGGACAGGTGGCTACGAGCAGTACTTC. This encodes CASSPRTGGYEQYF.

This chain joins TRBV19 and TRBJ2-1; 9 nucleotides align to TRBD2. With 10 bases clipped from V and 5 bases from J, the junction kept 12 bases outside the gene matches. The CDR3 is made up of 15 amino acids. In germline, CDR1 is LNHDA, CDR2 SQIVND (reference sequence). CDR3 nucleotides: TGTGCCAACCCAGTTCCGGGACTAGCCCACAATGAGCAGTTCTTC. Its protein product is CANPVPGLAHNEQFF.

This clone was seen a handful of times. The chain joins TRBV28 to TRBJ1-1; TRBD1 matches 7 bases. The CDR3 spans 15 residues. Germline-derived CDR1 and CDR2 are MDHEN and SYDVKM. V trimming: 5 bases; J trimming: 0 bases; junction bases outside the gene matches: 6. The CDR3: CASSMTGLMNTEAFF. CDR3 coding DNA: TGTGCCAGCAGTATGACAGGGCTAATGAACACTGAAGCTTTCTTT.

This rearrangement joins TRBV6-5 to TRBJ2-5; 9 bases agree with TRBD1. This CDR3 comprises 15 residues. The V gene's germline CDR1 is MNHEY and CDR2 SVGAGI. The V and J ends lost 5 bases and 4 bases, in that order; junction bases with no gene match: 8. The CDR3 DNA reads TGTGCCAGCAGTCCCGGGACAGGGATCGGAGAGACCCAGTACTTC. This sequence encodes CASSPGTGIGETQYF.

The rearrangement links TRBV7-2 to TRBJ2-3; D ambiguous. Trimming shortened V by 1 base and J by 0 bases, and 14 bases separated the two germline ends. Germline V CDR1 and CDR2: SGHTA, FQGNSA. The CDR3 sequence is 17 residues long. The CDR3 sequence is CASSLGPLVTSTDTQYF. CDR3 nucleotide sequence: TGTGCCAGCAGCTTAGGTCCCCTTGTAACTAGCACAGATACGCAGTATTTT.

The genes are TRBV11-1 and TRBJ2-1, with a tentative D call TRBD1 (6 bases). Germline V CDR1 and CDR2: SGHAT, FQDESV (reference sequence). The CDR3 is made up of 13 amino acids. Trimming pared 8 bases from V and 0 bases from J, leaving 8 bases between. CDR3 residues: CASQTGSYNEQFF. The CDR3 DNA follows: TGTGCCAGCCAGACAGGCTCCTACAATGAGCAGTTCTTC.

This clone was counted between two and nine times. The chain employs TRBV6-5 and TRBJ1-4, with D possibly being TRBD1 (5 bases). The V end lost 0 bases, the J end lost 7 bases, and 12 bases lay between the germline ends. The CDR3 has 15 amino acids. CDR1 MNHEY and CDR2 SVGAGI come from the germline V gene. Here the CDR3 DNA reads TGTGCCAGCAGTTACTCGGCAGGGACGGGTGAAAAACTGTTTTTT. This sequence encodes CASSYSAGTGEKLFF.

This sequence joins TRBV4-1 and TRBJ2-2, with TRBD2 identical over 10 bases. The CDR3 covers 19 residues. Germline lookup yields CDR1 MGHRA and CDR2 YSYEKL. V was clipped by 4 bases and J by 0 bases; unmatched bases: 11. CDR3 sequence reads: CASSLRRSGRGANTGELFF. The CDR3 coding sequence is TGCGCCAGCAGCCTTCGGAGAAGCGGGAGGGGCGCGAACACCGGGGAGCTGTTTTTT.

This clone was counted a few times. The rearrangement links TRBV13 to TRBJ2-7, with a possible D match to TRBD1 (6 bases). CDR1 PRHDT and CDR2 FYEKMQ come from the germline V gene (reference sequence). CDR3 size: 16 residues. Deletions cut 5 bases from V and 3 bases from J, with 20 bases between. CDR3 amino acids: CASSPAPIGTNYEQYF. CDR3 DNA sequence: TGTGCCAGCAGCCCGGCGCCTATCGGGACAAACTACGAGCAGTACTTC.

This clone occurred a few times. The rearrangement links TRBV19 to TRBJ2-1, with 9 bases identical to TRBD1. Germline assignment: CDR1 LNHDA and CDR2 SQIVND (reference sequence). The V gene end was trimmed by 9 bases and the J gene end by 6 bases; junction bases not matched to a gene: 6. This CDR3 comprises 13 residues. CDR3 DNA sequence: TGTGCCAGCCGGACAGGGGTACTCAATGAGCAGTTCTTC. Amino acid sequence: CASRTGVLNEQFF.

CDR3 nucleotides: TGTGCCAGTAGTTCGGACAGGGTAAAGGGTCAGCCCCAGCATTTT. It specifies CASSSDRVKGQPQHF. The chain is built from TRBV19 and TRBJ1-5; 8 bases match TRBD1. The V gene's germline CDR1 is LNHDA and CDR2 SQIVND (reference sequence). After removal of 5 bases from V and 6 bases from J, the junction contained 9 bases not matched to a gene. There are 15 residues in the CDR3.

V gene TRBV28 combines with J gene TRBJ2-7, with D uncertain. With 6 bases removed from V and 3 bases from J, the gap between germline ends came to 3 bases. The germline V gene encodes CDR1 MDHEN and CDR2 SYDVKM. The CDR3 length is 10 residues. The CDR3 is CASRGYEQYF. For the CDR3, the DNA is TGTGCCAGCAGGGGCTACGAGCAGTACTTC.

This clone showed up just a few times. The rearrangement joins TRBV4-1 to TRBJ2-1; D is unclear. V was pared by 4 bases and J by 0 bases, with 16 bases between. This CDR3 is 17 amino acids long. Germline V lookup: CDR1 MGHRA, CDR2 YSYEKL. CDR3 amino acids: CASSPMGWANSYNEQFF. The DNA for the CDR3 is TGCGCCAGCAGCCCAATGGGGTGGGCCAACTCCTACAATGAGCAGTTCTTC.

This clone was picked up a small number of times. The rearrangement joins TRBV29-1 to TRBJ2-5, with D perhaps TRBD1 (5 bases). Germline CDR1 is SQVTM and CDR2 is ANQGSEA. V shed 7 bases and J shed 2 bases, with 11 bases lying between them. CDR3 length equals 12 residues. The CDR3 nucleotides are TGCAGCGGGTGGCAGGGTCAAGAGACCCAGTACTTC. Its protein product is CSGWQGQETQYF. The full variable domain, with the rest looked up from reference TRBV29-1 and TRBJ2-5, is SAVISQKPSRDICQRGTSLTIQCQVDSQVTMMFWYRQQPGQSLTLIATANQGSEATYESGFVIDKFPISRPNLTFSTLTVSNMSPEDSSIYLCSGWQGQETQYFGPGTRLLVL.

The chain's CDR3 is CSVATGGQEQFF. CDR3 DNA: TGCAGCGTTGCGACGGGAGGGCAAGAGCAGTTCTTC. The rearrangement links TRBV29-1 to TRBJ2-1, with 8 bases aligning to TRBD2. V dropped 4 bases and J dropped 10; count of bases not matched to a gene: 6. In germline, CDR1 is SQVTM, CDR2 ANQGSEA. This CDR3 spans 12 amino acids.

This clone has only a few counts. The chain couples TRBV4-3 to TRBJ2-3; D is ambiguous. The CDR3 runs 13 residues. Trimming cost V 0 bases and J 6 bases, with 7 bases left between them. The germline V gene encodes CDR1 LGHNA and CDR2 YSLEER. CDR3 sequence (DNA): TGCGCCAGCAGCCAAGAATTGGGGGATACGCAGTATTTT. Translating it yields CASSQELGDTQYF.

This clone has only a few counts. CDR3 DNA: TGTGCCGGGCGGGACTCCTCCTACAATGAGCAGTTCTTC. Amino acids: CAGRDSSYNEQFF. The chain carries TRBV28 and TRBJ2-1, with a weak D call TRBD2 (6 bases). This CDR3 has 13 residues. Trimming cost V 11 bases and J 0 bases, with 11 bases left between them. Germline CDR1 is MDHEN and CDR2 is SYDVKM.

The table lists this clone with a few counts. The V call is TRBV27, the J call TRBJ2-2; possible D gene TRBD2, 6 bases. The CDR3 totals 13 residues. The V gene lost 7 bases and the J gene lost 7 bases, with 13 bases spanning the gap. The V gene's germline CDR1 is MNHEY and CDR2 SMNVEV (reference sequence). In DNA form, the CDR3 reads TGTGCCAGCACCCGGAGGGGAAACGGGGAGCTGTTTTTT. Amino acids: CASTRRGNGELFF.

In the case of this clone: This sample also contains other DNA sequences that code for the same CDR3. This chain links TRBV2 with TRBJ1-1, with TRBD1 matching 8 bases. The CDR3 is made up of 14 amino acids. Germline V gives CDR1 SNHLY, CDR2 FYNNEI. V was clipped by 5 bases and J by 5 bases; unmatched bases: 7. Here the CDR3 reads CASSQGQGRTEAFF. For the CDR3, the DNA is TGTGCCAGCAGTCAAGGACAGGGAAGAACTGAAGCTTTCTTT.

J is TRBJ2-1 and V is TRBV7-9, with D tentatively TRBD1 or TRBD2 (5 bases each). This CDR3 is 16 amino acids long. CDR1 SEHNR and CDR2 FQNEAQ come from the germline V gene (reference sequence). V lost 3 bases and J lost 5, with 17 bases in between. This CDR3 reads CASSLIPGTVNNEQFF. The CDR3, as DNA: TGTGCCAGCAGCTTGATTCCGGGGACGGTGAACAATGAGCAGTTCTTC.